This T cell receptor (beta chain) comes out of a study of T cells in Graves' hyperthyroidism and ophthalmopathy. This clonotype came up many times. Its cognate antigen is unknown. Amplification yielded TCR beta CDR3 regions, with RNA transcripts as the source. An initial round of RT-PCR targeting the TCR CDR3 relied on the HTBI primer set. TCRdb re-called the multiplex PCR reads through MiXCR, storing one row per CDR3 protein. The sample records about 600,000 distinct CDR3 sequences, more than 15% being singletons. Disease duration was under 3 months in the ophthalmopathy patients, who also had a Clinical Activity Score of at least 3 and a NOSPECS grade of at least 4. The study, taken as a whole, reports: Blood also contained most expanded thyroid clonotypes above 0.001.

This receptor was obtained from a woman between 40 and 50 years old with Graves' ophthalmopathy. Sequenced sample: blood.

The CDR3 reads CASSLVGSGRGDEQYF. CDR3 bases: TGCGCCAGCAGCTTGGTCGGTAGCGGGAGGGGCGACGAGCAGTACTTC. The chain has TRBV5-1 and TRBJ2-7, with 11 bases aligning to TRBD2. V lost 0 bases, J lost 5 bases, and 7 bases stayed unmatched. CDR1 and CDR2 from the germline V gene are SGHRS and YFSETQ. The CDR3 spans 16 residues. Filled out from reference TRBV5-1 and TRBJ2-7, the complete variable domain reads KAGVTQTPRYLIKTRGQQVTLSCSPISGHRSVSWYQQTPGQGLQFLFEYFSETQRNKGNFPGRFSGRQFSNSRSEMNVSTLELGDSALYLCASSLVGSGRGDEQYFGPGTRLTVT.